The 6 T cell receptor beta chains in this list originate from one sample, sequenced in a study of T cell clonality in common variable immunodeficiency. Sequencing used immunoSEQ multiplex PCR; TCRdb keeps in-frame clones, though not all of them. There are about 50,000 clones in the sample, none observed a single time. Source material: peripheral blood mononuclear cells. These receptors were collected from a person between 18 and 75 years old in good health.

This clone is deemed medium-sized. From the germline J gene comes the end of the CDR3, since the read stops 3 residues before it. The chain carries TRBV30 and TRBJ2-2; D ambiguous. Trimming took off 1 base at V and 8 bases at J, with 8 bases between the two ends. In germline, CDR1 is GTSNPN, CDR2 SVGIG (reference sequence). The CDR3 has 12 residues. The CDR3 DNA, read in part, is TGTGCCTGGAGTGCCCTATCTGGGGAG. Residues: CAWSALSGE. The CDR3 as a whole reads CAWSALSGELFF.

This clone showed up many times. The read finishes 3 residues shy of the CDR3 end, and the germline J gene is used to complete it. This sample also contains other DNA sequences that code for the same CDR3. V and J are TRBV19 and TRBJ2-5, with D possibly TRBD1 on 6 matching bases. The germline gives CDR1 LNHDA, CDR2 SQIVND (reference sequence). The CDR3 sequence is 14 residues long. Trimming took off 4 bases at V and 7 bases at J, with 16 bases between the two ends. Partial CDR3 DNA: TGTGCCAGTAGTAAAGGACAGCCTCAGGGGACC. Its translation is CASSKGQPQGT. The full-length CDR3 reads as CASSKGQPQGTQYF. Together with reference TRBV19 and TRBJ2-5, the CDR3 gives the full variable domain: DGGITQSPKYLFRKEGQNVTLSCEQNLNHDAMYWYRQDPGQGLRLIYYSQIVNDFQKGDIAEGYSVSREKKESFPLTVTSAQKNPTAFYLCASSKGQPQGTQYFGPGTRLLVL.

This clone was seen at least ten times. The missing CDR3 end, 3 residues past where the read stops, is filled in from the germline J gene. This rearrangement joins TRBV5-6 to TRBJ2-7; 9 bases agree with TRBD1. Trimming cost V 0 bases and J 5 bases; bases outside gene matches: 6. Per the germline V gene, CDR1 is SGHDT and CDR2 is YYEEEE. The CDR3 runs 15 residues. The CDR3: CASSLAGDRANEQYF. The sequenced CDR3 bases are TGTGCCAGCAGCTTGGCCGGGGACAGGGCAAACGAG.

This clone showed up many times. The read ends 3 residues early relative to the CDR3; the germline J gene fills the gap. The rearrangement uses TRBV20-1 and TRBJ2-5, with 8 nucleotides matching TRBD2. The J segment lost 5 bases and the V segment lost 3 bases, leaving 8 bases of the junction unmatched. The CDR3 extends over 14 amino acids. CDR1 and CDR2 (germline): DFQATT, SNEGSKA (reference sequence). The CDR3 spells CSASGGAVGETQYF. The sequenced part of the CDR3 DNA is TGCAGTGCTAGCGGGGGGGCCGTCGGGGAGACC.

To note about this clone: The read terminates 3 residues before the CDR3 end, so the remaining end is supplied by the germline J gene. The chain has TRBV18 and TRBJ2-7; TRBD1 matches at 7 bases. V lost 3 bases to trimming and J lost 5 bases; unmatched junction nucleotides: 7. The CDR3 contains 14 residues. Looked up from germline, CDR1 is KGHSH and CDR2 is LQKENI. This CDR3 reads CASSPLTGADEQYF. CDR3 DNA (partial): TGTGCCAGCTCACCGCTAACAGGGGCCGACGAG.

This clone was counted many times. The read gets to within 3 residues of the CDR3 end, and the germline J gene fills in the rest. V gene TRBV7-8 combines with J gene TRBJ1-2, with D possibly matching TRBD1 (5 bases). This CDR3 is 12 amino acids long. From germline, CDR1 is SGHVS and CDR2 FQNEAQ. The CDR3 DNA, read in part, is TGTGCCAGCAGCCCCCGGCCAGGGGGC. Amino acids: CASSPRPGG. The complete CDR3 protein is CASSPRPGGYTF.